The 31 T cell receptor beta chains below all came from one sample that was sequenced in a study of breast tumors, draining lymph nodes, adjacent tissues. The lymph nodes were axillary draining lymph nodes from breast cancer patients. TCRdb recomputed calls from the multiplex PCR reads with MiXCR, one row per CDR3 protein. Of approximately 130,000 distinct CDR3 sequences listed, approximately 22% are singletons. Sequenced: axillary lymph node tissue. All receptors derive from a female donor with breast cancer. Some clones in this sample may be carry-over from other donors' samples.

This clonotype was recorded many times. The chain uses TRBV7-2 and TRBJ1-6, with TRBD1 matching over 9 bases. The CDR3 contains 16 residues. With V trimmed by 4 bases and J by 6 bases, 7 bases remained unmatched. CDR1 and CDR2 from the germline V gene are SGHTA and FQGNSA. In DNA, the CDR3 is TGTGCCAGCAGCTCGCCGGGGACAGGGTTTAATTCACCCCTCCACTTT. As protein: CASSSPGTGFNSPLHF. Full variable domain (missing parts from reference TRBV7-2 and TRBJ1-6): GAGVSQSPSNKVTEKGKDVELRCDPISGHTALYWYRQSLGQGLEFLIYFQGNSAPDKSGLPSDRFSAERTGGSVSTLTIQRTQQEDSAVYLCASSSPGTGFNSPLHFGNGTRLTVT.

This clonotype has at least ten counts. CDR3 bases: TGTGCCAGCAGTTATCTGAGGGGTGGGTTGGTAGATACGCAGTATTTT. Its translation is CASSYLRGGLVDTQYF. This chain uses TRBV12-3 or TRBV12-4 with TRBJ2-3, with D perhaps TRBD1 or TRBD2 (5 bases each). Trimming took 4 bases from V and 5 from J, leaving 19 bases between them. This CDR3 comprises 16 residues.

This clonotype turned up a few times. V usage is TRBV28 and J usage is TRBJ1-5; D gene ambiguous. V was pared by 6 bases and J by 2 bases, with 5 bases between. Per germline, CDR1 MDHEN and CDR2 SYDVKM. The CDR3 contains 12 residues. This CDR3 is CASRSGNQPQHF. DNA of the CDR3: TGTGCCAGCAGGTCAGGCAATCAGCCCCAGCATTTT.

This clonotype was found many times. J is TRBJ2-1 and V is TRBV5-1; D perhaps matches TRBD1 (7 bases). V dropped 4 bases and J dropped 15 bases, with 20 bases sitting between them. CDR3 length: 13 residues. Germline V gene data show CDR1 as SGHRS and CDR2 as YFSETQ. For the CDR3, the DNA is TGCGCCAGCAGCCTTGATAACAGGGGAGGTCTGTTCTTC. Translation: CASSLDNRGGLFF.

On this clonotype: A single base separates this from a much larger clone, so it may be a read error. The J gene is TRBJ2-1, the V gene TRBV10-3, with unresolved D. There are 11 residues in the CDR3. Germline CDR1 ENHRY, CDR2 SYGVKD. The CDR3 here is CDIASNNEQFF. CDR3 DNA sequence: TGTGACATCGCTAGTAATAATGAGCAGTTCTTC.

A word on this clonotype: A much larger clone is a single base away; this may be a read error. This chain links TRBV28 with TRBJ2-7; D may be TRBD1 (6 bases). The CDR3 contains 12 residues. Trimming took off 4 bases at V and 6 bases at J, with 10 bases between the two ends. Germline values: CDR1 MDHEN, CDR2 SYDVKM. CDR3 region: CASSYRVSEQYF. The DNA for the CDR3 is TGTGCCAGCAGTTACAGGGTCAGCGAGCAGTACTTC.

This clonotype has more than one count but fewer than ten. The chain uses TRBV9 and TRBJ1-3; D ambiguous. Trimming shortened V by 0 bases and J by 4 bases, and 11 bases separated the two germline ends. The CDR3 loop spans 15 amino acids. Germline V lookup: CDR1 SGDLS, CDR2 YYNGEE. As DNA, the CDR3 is TGTGCCAGCAGCGTAGCTGGGGAATCAGGAAACACCATATATTTT. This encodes CASSVAGESGNTIYF.

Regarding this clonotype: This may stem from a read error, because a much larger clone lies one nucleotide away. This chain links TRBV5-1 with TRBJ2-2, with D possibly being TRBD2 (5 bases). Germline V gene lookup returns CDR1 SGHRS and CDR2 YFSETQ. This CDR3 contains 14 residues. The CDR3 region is CASSFVSGTGKLFF. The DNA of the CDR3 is TGCGCCAGCAGCTTTGTTTCGGGCACCGGGAAGCTGTTTTTT.

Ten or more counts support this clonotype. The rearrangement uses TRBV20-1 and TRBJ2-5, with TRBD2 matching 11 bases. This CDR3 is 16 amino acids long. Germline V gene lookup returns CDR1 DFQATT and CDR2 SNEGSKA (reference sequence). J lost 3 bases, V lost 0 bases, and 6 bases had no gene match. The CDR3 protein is CSARERLAGQEETQYF. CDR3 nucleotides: TGCAGTGCTAGAGAAAGACTAGCGGGGCAAGAAGAGACCCAGTACTTC.

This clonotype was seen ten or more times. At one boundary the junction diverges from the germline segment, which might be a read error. The DNA for the CDR3 is TGCGCCAGCACCTTGGGGACAGGGTTAGATACGCAGTATTTT. Translation gives CASTLGTGLDTQYF. The chain uses TRBV5-1 and TRBJ2-3; 9 nucleotides line up with TRBD1. The length of the CDR3 is 14 residues. The germline gives CDR1 SGHRS, CDR2 YFSETQ.

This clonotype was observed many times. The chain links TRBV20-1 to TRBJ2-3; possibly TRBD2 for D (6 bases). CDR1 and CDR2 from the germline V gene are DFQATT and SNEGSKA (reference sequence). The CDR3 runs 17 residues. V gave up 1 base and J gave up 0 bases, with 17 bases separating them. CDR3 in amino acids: CSARAPRAGLSTDTQYF. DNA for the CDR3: TGCAGTGCTAGAGCTCCGCGGGCGGGGCTCAGCACAGATACGCAGTATTTT.

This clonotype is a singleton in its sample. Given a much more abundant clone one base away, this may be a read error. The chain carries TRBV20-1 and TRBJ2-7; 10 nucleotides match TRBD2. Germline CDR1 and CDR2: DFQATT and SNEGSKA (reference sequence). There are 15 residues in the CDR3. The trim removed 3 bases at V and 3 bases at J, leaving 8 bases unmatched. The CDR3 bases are TGCAGTGCTAGGCCCCTAGCGGGAGTCGGCTACGAGCAGTACTTC. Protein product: CSARPLAGVGYEQYF.

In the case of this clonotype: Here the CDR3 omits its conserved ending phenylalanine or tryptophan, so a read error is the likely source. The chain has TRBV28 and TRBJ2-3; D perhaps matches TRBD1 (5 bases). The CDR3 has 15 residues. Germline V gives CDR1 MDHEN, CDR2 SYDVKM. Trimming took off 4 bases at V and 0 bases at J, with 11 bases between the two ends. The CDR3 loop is CASSSQGPSTDTQYL. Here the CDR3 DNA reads TGTGCCAGCAGTTCGCAGGGTCCGAGCACAGATACGCAGTATCTT.

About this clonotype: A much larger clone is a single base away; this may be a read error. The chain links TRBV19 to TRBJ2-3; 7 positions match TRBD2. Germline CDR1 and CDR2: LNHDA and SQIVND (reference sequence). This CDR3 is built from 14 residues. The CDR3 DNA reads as TGTGCCAGAAGTAGGAGCGGGACGACAGATACGCAGTATTTT. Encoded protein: CARSRSGTTDTQYF.

CDR3 sequence reads: CSAREDGEAFF. CDR3 sequence (DNA): TGCAGTGCGCGTGAGGACGGTGAAGCTTTCTTT. This rearrangement joins TRBV20-1 to TRBJ1-1; D is undetermined. Looked up from germline, CDR1 is DFQATT and CDR2 is SNEGSKA (reference sequence). The germline V and J ends were trimmed by 6 bases and 7 bases, with 12 bases remaining between them. The CDR3 has 11 amino acids.

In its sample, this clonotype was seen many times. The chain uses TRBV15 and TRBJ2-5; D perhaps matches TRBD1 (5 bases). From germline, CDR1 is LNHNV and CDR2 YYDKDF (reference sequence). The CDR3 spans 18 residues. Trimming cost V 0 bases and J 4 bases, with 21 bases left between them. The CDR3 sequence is CATSREGRGNTIGETQYF. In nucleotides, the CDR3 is TGTGCCACCAGCAGAGAAGGAAGGGGAAACACGATCGGAGAGACCCAGTACTTC.

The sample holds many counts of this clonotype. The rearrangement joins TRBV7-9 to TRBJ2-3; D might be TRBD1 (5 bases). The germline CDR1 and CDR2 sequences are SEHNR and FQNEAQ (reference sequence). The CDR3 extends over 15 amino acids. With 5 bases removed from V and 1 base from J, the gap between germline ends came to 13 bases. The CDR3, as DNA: TGTGCCAGCAGCGAAACCTTAGGGGGCACAGATACGCAGTATTTT. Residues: CASSETLGGTDTQYF.

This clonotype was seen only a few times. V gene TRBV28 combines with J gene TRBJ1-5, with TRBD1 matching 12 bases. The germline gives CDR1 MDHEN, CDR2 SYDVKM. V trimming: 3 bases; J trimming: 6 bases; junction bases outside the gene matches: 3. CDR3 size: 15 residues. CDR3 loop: CASSLGQGATQPQHF. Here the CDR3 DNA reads TGTGCCAGCAGTTTGGGACAGGGGGCAACTCAGCCCCAGCATTTT.

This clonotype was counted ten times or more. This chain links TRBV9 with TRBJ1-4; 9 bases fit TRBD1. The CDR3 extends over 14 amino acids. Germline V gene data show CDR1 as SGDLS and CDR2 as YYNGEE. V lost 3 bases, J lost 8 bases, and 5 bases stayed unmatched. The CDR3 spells CASSATGGREKLFF. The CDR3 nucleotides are TGTGCCAGCAGCGCAACAGGGGGCCGGGAAAAACTGTTTTTT.

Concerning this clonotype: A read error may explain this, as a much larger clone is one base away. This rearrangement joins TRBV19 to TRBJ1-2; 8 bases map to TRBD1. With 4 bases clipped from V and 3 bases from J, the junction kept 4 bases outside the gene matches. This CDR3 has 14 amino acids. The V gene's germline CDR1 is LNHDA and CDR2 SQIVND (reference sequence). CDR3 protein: CASSRGQEYYGYTF. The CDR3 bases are TGTGCCAGTAGTAGGGGACAGGAGTACTATGGCTACACCTTC.

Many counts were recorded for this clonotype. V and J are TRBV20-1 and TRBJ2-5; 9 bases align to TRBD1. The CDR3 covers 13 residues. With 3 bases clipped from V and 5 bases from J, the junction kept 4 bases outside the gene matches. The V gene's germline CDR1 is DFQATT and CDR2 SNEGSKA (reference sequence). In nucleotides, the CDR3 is TGCAGTGCTAGGGCGGACAGGGGCGAGACCCAGTACTTC. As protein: CSARADRGETQYF.

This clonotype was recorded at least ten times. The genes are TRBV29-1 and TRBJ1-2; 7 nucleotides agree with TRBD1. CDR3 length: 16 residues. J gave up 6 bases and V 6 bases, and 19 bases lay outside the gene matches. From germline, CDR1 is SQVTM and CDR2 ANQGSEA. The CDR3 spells CSVDQRQGQRANGYTF. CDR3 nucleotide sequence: TGCAGCGTCGATCAGCGACAGGGACAGCGGGCGAATGGCTACACCTTC.

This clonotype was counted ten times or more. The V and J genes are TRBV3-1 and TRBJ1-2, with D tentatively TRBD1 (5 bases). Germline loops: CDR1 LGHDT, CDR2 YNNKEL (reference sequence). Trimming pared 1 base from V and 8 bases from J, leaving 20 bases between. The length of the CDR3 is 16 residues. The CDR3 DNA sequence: TGTGCCAGCAGCCAAGCGTACCAGGCGGGCGGGGGAGGCTACACCTTC. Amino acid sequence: CASSQAYQAGGGGYTF.

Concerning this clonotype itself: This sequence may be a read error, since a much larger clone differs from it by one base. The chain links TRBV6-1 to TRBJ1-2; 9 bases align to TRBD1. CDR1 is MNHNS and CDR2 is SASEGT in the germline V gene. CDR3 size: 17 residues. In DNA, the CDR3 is TGTGCCAGCAGTGAAGATTGGACAGGGGCTTCTAACCATGGCTACACCTTC. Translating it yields CASSEDWTGASNHGYTF.

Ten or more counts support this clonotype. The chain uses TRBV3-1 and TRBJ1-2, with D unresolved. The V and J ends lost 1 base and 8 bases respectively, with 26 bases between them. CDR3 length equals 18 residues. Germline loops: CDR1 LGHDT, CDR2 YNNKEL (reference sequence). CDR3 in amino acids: CASSQASSPTRTTGGYTF. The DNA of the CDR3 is TGTGCCAGCAGCCAAGCTTCTTCCCCGACACGTACAACGGGGGGCTACACCTTC. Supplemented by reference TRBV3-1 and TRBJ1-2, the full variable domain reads DTAVSQTPKYLVTQMGNDKSIKCEQNLGHDTMYWYKQDSKKFLKIMFSYNNKELIINETVPNRFSPKSPDKAHLNLHINSLELGDSAVYFCASSQASSPTRTTGGYTFGSGTRLTVV.

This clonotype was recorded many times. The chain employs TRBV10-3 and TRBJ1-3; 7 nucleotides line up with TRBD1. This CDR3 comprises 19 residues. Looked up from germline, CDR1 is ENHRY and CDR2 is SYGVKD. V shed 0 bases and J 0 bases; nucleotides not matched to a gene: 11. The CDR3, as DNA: TGTGCCATCAGTGAGTCGAGGGCAGGGGGTTCTTACTCTGGAAACACCATATATTTT. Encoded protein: CAISESRAGGSYSGNTIYF.

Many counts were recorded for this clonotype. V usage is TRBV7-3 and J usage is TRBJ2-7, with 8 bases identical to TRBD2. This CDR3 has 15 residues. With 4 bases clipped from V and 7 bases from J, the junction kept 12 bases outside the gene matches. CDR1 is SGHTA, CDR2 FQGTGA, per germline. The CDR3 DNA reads TGTGCCAGCAGCTCAGGACTAGCTCAAAGAGAGGAGCAGTACTTC. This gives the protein CASSSGLAQREEQYF.

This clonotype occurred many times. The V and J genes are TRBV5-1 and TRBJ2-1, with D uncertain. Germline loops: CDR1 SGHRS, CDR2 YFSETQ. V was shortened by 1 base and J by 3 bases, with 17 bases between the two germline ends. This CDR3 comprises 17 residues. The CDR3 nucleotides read TGCGCCAGCAGCTTGACCCGGCTAGGCCCCATCTACAATGAGCAGTTCTTC. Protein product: CASSLTRLGPIYNEQFF.

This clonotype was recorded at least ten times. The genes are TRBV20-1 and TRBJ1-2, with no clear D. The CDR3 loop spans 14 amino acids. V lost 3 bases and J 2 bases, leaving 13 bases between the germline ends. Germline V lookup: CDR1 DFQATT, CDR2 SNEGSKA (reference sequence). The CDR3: CSARPEGWNYGYTF. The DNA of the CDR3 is TGCAGTGCTAGGCCAGAGGGTTGGAACTATGGCTACACCTTC.

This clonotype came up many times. The CDR3 here is CAWSGIGYTF. The CDR3 DNA sequence: TGTGCCTGGAGTGGAATAGGCTACACCTTC. The chain recombines TRBV30 with TRBJ1-2, with D unresolved. The CDR3 sequence is 10 residues long. Deletions cut 1 base from V and 8 bases from J, with 5 bases between. Germline-derived CDR1 and CDR2 are GTSNPN and SVGIG (reference sequence).

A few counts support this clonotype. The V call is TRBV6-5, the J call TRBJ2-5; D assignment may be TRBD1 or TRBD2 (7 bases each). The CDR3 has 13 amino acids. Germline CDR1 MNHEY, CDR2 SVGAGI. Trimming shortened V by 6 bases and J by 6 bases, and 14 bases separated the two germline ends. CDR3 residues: CASSPGGGQTQYF. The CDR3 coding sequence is TGTGCCAGCAGCCCAGGGGGGGGTCAGACCCAGTACTTC.